The 21 T cell receptor beta chains below come from one sample, sequenced in a study of T cells in localized non-small cell lung cancer. Profiled with immunoSEQ multiplex PCR; TCRdb holds only in-frame clones, not every one. Among 59,000 or so clones listed, 90% to 95% were seen once. This material consisted of peripheral blood, taken before any cancer treatment. The receptors stem from a man aged 35-69 years with stage I lung adenocarcinoma.

The chain carries TRBV6-1 and TRBJ2-7; TRBD1 aligns across 8 bases. The V and J ends lost 2 bases and 2 bases, in that order; junction bases with no gene match: 11. Per germline, CDR1 MNHNS and CDR2 SASEGT. The CDR3 is made up of 17 amino acids. CDR3 DNA sequence: TGTGCCAGCAGTGAATTAGGTTCGGGACAGGTGCCCTACGAGCAGTACTTC. Its protein product is CASSELGSGQVPYEQYF.

The chain carries TRBV7-9 and TRBJ2-1, with D possibly matching TRBD2 (6 bases). V lost 1 base and J lost 4, with 11 bases in between. Germline V gene lookup returns CDR1 SEHNR and CDR2 FQNEAQ (reference sequence). CDR3 length: 15 residues. CDR3 sequence: CASSLEGDSYNEQFF. The CDR3, as DNA: TGTGCCAGCAGCTTAGAAGGGGACTCTTACAATGAGCAGTTCTTC. The variable domain in full, completed from reference TRBV7-9 and TRBJ2-1, reads DTGVSQNPRHKITKRGQNVTFRCDPISEHNRLYWYRQTLGQGPEFLTYFQNEAQLEKSRLLSDRFSAERPKGSFSTLEIQRTEQGDSAMYLCASSLEGDSYNEQFFGPGTRLTVL.

The rearrangement uses TRBV9 and TRBJ1-4, with D possibly matching TRBD1 (6 bases). The CDR3 is 13 amino acids. Germline CDR1 and CDR2: SGDLS and YYNGEE. Trimming took 2 bases from V and 6 from J, leaving 8 bases between them. The CDR3 DNA reads TGTGCCAGCAGCGTGGCAGGGGATGAAAAACTGTTTTTT. It translates to CASSVAGDEKLFF.

The chain joins TRBV6-1 to TRBJ2-3, with TRBD2 matching over 10 bases. Germline CDR1 MNHNS, CDR2 SASEGT. V lost 0 bases, J lost 4 bases, and 4 bases stayed unmatched. This CDR3 has 16 amino acids. The CDR3 DNA sequence: TGTGCCAGCAGTGAAGCAGCGGGAGGGCCGCCAGATACGCAGTATTTT. Its translation is CASSEAAGGPPDTQYF.

This clone was seen once. The J gene is TRBJ2-2, the V gene TRBV2; D not resolved. CDR3 length: 14 amino acids. V shed 6 bases and J shed 5 bases, with 13 bases lying between them. Germline CDR1 and CDR2: SNHLY and FYNNEI. The CDR3 loop is CASRDRSSTGELFF. CDR3 nucleotides: TGTGCCAGCAGGGACCGCTCTAGTACCGGGGAGCTGTTTTTT.

The chain has TRBV6-6 and TRBJ2-2; 7 positions match TRBD2. The CDR3 has 15 residues. The germline gives CDR1 MNHNY, CDR2 SVGAGI (reference sequence). V gave up 6 bases and J gave up 4 bases; unmatched junction bases: 8. The CDR3 loop reads CASREREGGTGELFF. CDR3 DNA: TGTGCCAGCAGAGAAAGGGAGGGTGGCACCGGGGAGCTGTTTTTT.

The chain is built from TRBV18 and TRBJ2-1; perhaps D is TRBD1 or TRBD2 (5 bases each). CDR3 length: 15 residues. The V end lost 3 bases, the J end lost 6 bases, and 15 bases lay between the germline ends. Germline-derived CDR1 and CDR2 are KGHSH and LQKENI. This CDR3 is CASSPAQERGNEQFF. The DNA of the CDR3 is TGTGCCAGCTCACCGGCACAGGAACGGGGCAATGAGCAGTTCTTC.

The chain links TRBV19 to TRBJ2-1, with 9 nucleotides matching TRBD1. This CDR3 has 22 residues. The germline V gene encodes CDR1 LNHDA and CDR2 SQIVND (reference sequence). V dropped 3 bases and J dropped 0; count of bases not matched to a gene: 21. The CDR3 sequence: CASSISLFRDRVVKSSYNEQFF. The CDR3 region has the DNA TGTGCCAGTAGTATTTCCTTATTCCGGGACAGGGTCGTAAAGAGCTCCTACAATGAGCAGTTCTTC.

This chain connects TRBV9 to TRBJ2-2; D gene uncertain. The CDR3 contains 12 residues. Per germline, CDR1 SGDLS and CDR2 YYNGEE. The V and J ends lost 2 bases and 2 bases respectively, with 1 base between them. CDR3 loop: CASSVNTGELFF. CDR3 in DNA: TGTGCCAGCAGCGTTAACACCGGGGAGCTGTTTTTT.

The V and J genes are TRBV5-6 and TRBJ2-7; TRBD2 aligns across 7 bases. There are 12 residues in the CDR3. V was clipped by 4 bases and J by 3 bases; unmatched bases: 1. Germline V gives CDR1 SGHDT, CDR2 YYEEEE. As DNA, the CDR3 is TGTGCCAGCAGCCCGGGGGGCTACGAGCAGTACTTC. It encodes CASSPGGYEQYF. The variable domain in full, completed from reference TRBV5-6 and TRBJ2-7, reads DAGVTQSPTHLIKTRGQQVTLRCSPKSGHDTVSWYQQALGQGPQFIFQYYEEEERQRGNFPDRFSGHQFPNYSSELNVNALLLGDSALYLCASSPGGYEQYFGPGTRLTVT.

CDR3 region: CASSSVSEYQETQYF. As DNA, the CDR3 is TGCGCCAGCAGTTCTGTTTCGGAGTACCAAGAGACCCAGTACTTC. This rearrangement joins TRBV23-1 to TRBJ2-5; D uncertain. TRBV23-1 carries the ORF label, with uncertain function. The V and J ends lost 5 bases and 0 bases respectively, with 13 bases between them. The CDR3 is made up of 15 amino acids.

The chain combines TRBV2 with TRBJ2-7, with D possibly matching TRBD1 (6 bases). The V gene lost 3 bases and the J gene lost 7 bases, with 13 bases spanning the gap. The CDR3 contains 13 residues. CDR1 and CDR2 (germline): SNHLY, FYNNEI. The CDR3 spells CASSEGHLLEQYF. As DNA, the CDR3 is TGTGCCAGCAGTGAGGGACACCTATTGGAGCAGTACTTC.

This rearrangement joins TRBV12-5 to TRBJ2-5, with 7 bases lining up with TRBD1. CDR1 is LGHNT and CDR2 is FRNRAP in the germline V gene. The V gene end was trimmed by 5 bases and the J gene end by 4 bases; junction bases not matched to a gene: 7. This CDR3 contains 14 residues. CDR3 protein: CASGPGQVGETQYF. CDR3 sequence (DNA): TGTGCTAGTGGTCCCGGACAGGTAGGAGAGACCCAGTACTTC.

The chain has TRBV5-1 and TRBJ2-1; 9 bases fit TRBD2. Trimming at V came to 4 bases and at J to 7 bases, leaving 9 bases not matched to a gene. From germline, CDR1 is SGHRS and CDR2 YFSETQ. The CDR3 is 15 amino acids. The CDR3 loop is CASSPGAGGLNEQFF. The CDR3, as DNA: TGCGCCAGCAGCCCGGGGGCGGGAGGGCTAAATGAGCAGTTCTTC.

V is TRBV18 and J is TRBJ1-5; D is undetermined. V dropped 3 bases and J dropped 6 bases, with 9 bases sitting between them. The V gene's germline CDR1 is KGHSH and CDR2 LQKENI. The CDR3 contains 13 residues. The CDR3 sequence: CASSPGGVQPQHF. The CDR3 DNA reads as TGTGCCAGCTCACCGGGCGGGGTTCAGCCCCAGCATTTT.

The rearrangement uses TRBV5-6 and TRBJ2-3; 8 bases match TRBD1. CDR1 and CDR2 from the germline V gene are SGHDT and YYEEEE. The CDR3 loop spans 15 amino acids. V dropped 1 base and J dropped 4; count of bases not matched to a gene: 5. CDR3 nucleotide sequence: TGTGCCAGCAGCTTGTTCCAGGGGGCTCCAGATACGCAGTATTTT. Protein: CASSLFQGAPDTQYF.

The V and J genes are TRBV4-1 and TRBJ2-1; D is uncertain. This CDR3 has 15 residues. Trimming removed 3 bases from V and 0 bases from J, with 9 bases in between. CDR1 MGHRA and CDR2 YSYEKL come from the germline V gene. As DNA, the CDR3 is TGCGCCAGCAGCCAGGACCACTCCTCCTACAATGAGCAGTTCTTC. Protein product: CASSQDHSSYNEQFF.

The chain combines TRBV30 with TRBJ2-6; D ambiguous. The V end lost 2 bases, the J end lost 1 base, and 18 bases lay between the germline ends. Per the germline V gene, CDR1 is GTSNPN and CDR2 is SVGIG (reference sequence). The CDR3 is 18 amino acids. CDR3: CAWSPLAAAPSGANVLTF. In DNA form, the CDR3 reads TGTGCCTGGAGTCCCCTCGCCGCCGCCCCTTCTGGGGCCAACGTCCTGACTTTC.

This clone was observed a single time. This rearrangement joins TRBV18 to TRBJ1-5; 10 nucleotides agree with TRBD1. Germline CDR1 KGHSH, CDR2 LQKENI. CDR3 size: 15 residues. V was pared by 2 bases and J by 5 bases, with 3 bases of the junction left unmatched. CDR3 DNA sequence: TGTGCCAGCTCACCAGTGGACAGGGGGGATCAGCCCCAGCATTTT. It specifies CASSPVDRGDQPQHF.

The chain recombines TRBV5-1 with TRBJ2-7, with 7 bases that match TRBD1. Germline CDR1 reads SGHRS; CDR2 reads YFSETQ. CDR3 length: 14 amino acids. Losses at the gene ends were 0 bases for V and 0 bases for J; bases not matched to a gene: 0. The CDR3 loop is CASSLGDSSYEQYF. The CDR3 nucleotides are TGCGCCAGCAGCTTGGGGGACAGCTCCTACGAGCAGTACTTC.

V is TRBV5-1 and J is TRBJ2-3, with 7 bases that match TRBD1. V dropped 4 bases and J dropped 2; count of bases not matched to a gene: 10. Germline CDR1 and CDR2: SGHRS and YFSETQ. CDR3 size: 16 residues. This chain's CDR3 is CASSIGDRFSTDTQYF. The CDR3 nucleotides are TGCGCCAGCAGCATTGGGGACAGATTTTCCACAGATACGCAGTATTTT. Together with reference TRBV5-1 and TRBJ2-3, the CDR3 gives the full variable domain: KAGVTQTPRYLIKTRGQQVTLSCSPISGHRSVSWYQQTPGQGLQFLFEYFSETQRNKGNFPGRFSGRQFSNSRSEMNVSTLELGDSALYLCASSIGDRFSTDTQYFGPGTRLTVL.